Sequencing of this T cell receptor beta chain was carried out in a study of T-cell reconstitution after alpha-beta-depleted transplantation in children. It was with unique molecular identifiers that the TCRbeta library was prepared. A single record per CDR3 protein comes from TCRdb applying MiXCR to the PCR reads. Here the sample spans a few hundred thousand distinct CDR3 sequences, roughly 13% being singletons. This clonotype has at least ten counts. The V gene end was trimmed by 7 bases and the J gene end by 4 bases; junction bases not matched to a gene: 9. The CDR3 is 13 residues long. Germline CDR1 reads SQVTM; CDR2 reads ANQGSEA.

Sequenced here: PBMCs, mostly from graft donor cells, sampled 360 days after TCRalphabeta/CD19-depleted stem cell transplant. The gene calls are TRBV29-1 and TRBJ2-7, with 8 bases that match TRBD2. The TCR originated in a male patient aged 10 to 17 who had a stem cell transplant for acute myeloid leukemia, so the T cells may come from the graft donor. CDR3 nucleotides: TGCAGCGCAGCAGGCCTAGCGGGTTACGAGCAGTACTTC. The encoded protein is CSAAGLAGYEQYF.